This T cell receptor (beta chain) was identified in a study of cytomegalovirus exposure and HLA in healthy donors (dated by TCRdb to between 2016 and 2019). Turning to the overall study: The 500 to 700 repertoires of the first cohort and the approximately 130 validation repertoires were produced on the same platform, according to a later analysis. The study aimed to test whether signatures of past pathogen exposure could be identified by cataloging public T cell receptors. Along with the approximately 670-subject first cohort, a separate validation cohort of 120 different subjects was used. To predict cytomegalovirus infection status, the study brought together high-throughput TCR immunosequencing, statistical association of individual TCRs with disease status, and machine learning.

Turning to this clone: Its antigen is unknown. Base quality data are lacking; no much larger clone is found one base away.

Overall study outcomes, separate from this receptor: The validation cohort had no HLA typing available for a later analysis, so co-occurrence within that cohort was assessed over all 130 or so repertoires. A total of 150 to 200 TCR beta chains were listed by the study as associated with cytomegalovirus. In vitro tests confirmed that a few of the cytomegalovirus-associated TCR beta chains recognize cytomegalovirus antigens. While some public TCRs were present in many individuals, most TCR sequences turned up only very rarely across donors. A later analysis found that TCRs clustered in the first cohort also tended to co-occur in the approximately 120 validation repertoires, with more than 90% of cluster scores above 0. The classifier was reported to diagnose cytomegalovirus status with high specificity and sensitivity in both the original and validation cohorts. According to the authors, the approach could potentially be generalized to other disease states and immunological phenotypes.

The donors were included in the validation cohort of over a hundred subjects, a group kept apart from the roughly 690-subject first cohort. As encoded in the germline V gene, CDR1 is SGHRS while CDR2 is YFSETQ. CDR3 length: 12 amino acids, cysteine to phenylalanine. Here the CDR3 DNA is all that survives: 36 bases in frame from base 1. Trimming takes 6 bases from V and 2 bases from J, and the germline ends sit 8 bases apart. The library was produced with the immunoSEQ multiplex PCR assay. Regarding the original processing steps: A statistical classification framework was developed to diagnose cytomegalovirus status using the catalog of TCR beta chain sequences. TCRdb took over this immuneACCESS table, retaining in-frame rearrangements with V and J assigned. Such tables are incomplete; in checked studies, under half of the missing clones stem from an unresolved V gene, and the remainder is unexplained. That table gives V, J and clone size, and the DNA gave D and trimming. The sample yields around 260,000 clones; around 90% were counted once. The ten largest clones take up approximately 3% of the sample.

This clonotype was obtained from a woman in her twenties or thirties in good health and CMV-seronegative. The sequenced sample was PBMCs. The rearranged segments are TRBV5-1 and TRBJ2-5; TRBD1 is a possible D gene, resting on 6 matching bases. This receptor has the CDR3 CASMRGQETQYF. The base sequence is TGCGCCAGCATGAGGGGGCAAGAGACCCAGTACTTC.